The entry that follows covers one T cell receptor beta chain sequence. This sample was included in a study of blood T cell repertoires in COVID-19. Turning to the study itself: Spain, Italy and the United States supplied samples that represented acute and convalescent COVID-19. Sample material is recorded as cDNA or gDNA derived from T cells, B-cell-depleted T cells, or PBMCs.

The CDR3 is made up of 14 amino acids. With 5 bases removed from V and 0 bases from J, the gap between germline ends came to 9 bases. Germline CDR1 SGHTA, CDR2 FQGTGA. Study processing details: By means of reference gene primer amplification, nucleated cell counts were estimated. Measured with immunoSEQ multiplex PCR; TCRdb has only the in-frame clones, and not every one. That table furnishes V, J and clone size, whereas the DNA furnished D and trimming. Of roughly 310,000 clones listed, around nine tenths were seen once; the top ten hold 2% to 3%. Symptom resolution, clearance, or two negative PCRs marked the recovered donors of Cohort 3.

Sequenced sample: PBMCs or T cells enriched from blood (not recorded which). This chain links TRBV7-3 with TRBJ2-3; TRBD1 might be the D (6 bases). This sequence originates from a man aged 60 to 69 who had recovered from COVID-19. CDR3 nucleotide sequence: TGTGCCAGCAGCCTCGACAGGAGCACAGATACGCAGTATTTT. Encoded protein: CASSLDRSTDTQYF.